The source of this T cell receptor beta chain is a study of blood T cell repertoires in COVID-19. As for the study in general: COVID-19 samples from acute and convalescent phases originated in the United States, Italy and Spain. Nucleic acid was either cDNA or gDNA, and it came from T cells, B-cell-depleted T cells, or PBMCs.

Only one count was recorded for this clone. As originally analysed: Amplified reference gene primers provided the basis for estimating nucleated cell counts. Generated by immunoSEQ multiplex PCR, the TCRdb table keeps only in-frame clones and is missing some. Clone size and the V and J calls come from that table; the DNA yielded D and trimming. The sample has about 220,000 clones; less than 85% are singletons. The CDR3 is 16 residues long. Germline assignment: CDR1 SGHRS and CDR2 YFSETQ. Trimming left V 2 bases short and J 0 bases short, with 12 bases between. The origin of this receptor is a woman at least 80 years old with acute or convalescent COVID-19. This sequence joins TRBV5-1 and TRBJ2-1; a possible D gene is TRBD1 (6 bases). Material: peripheral blood. CDR3 nucleotide sequence: TGCGCCAGCAGCTTAGGGGGAATGGTCTCCTACAATGAGCAGTTCTTC. Translating it yields CASSLGGMVSYNEQFF.